The clone carrying this T cell receptor beta chain was detected a few times. Its antigen is currently unknown. The data belong to a study of Graves' ophthalmopathy and Graves' hyperthyroidism. Study context: The blood sample was drawn at first diagnosis and before any treatment. Findings and caveats of the study: Prediction of ophthalmopathy progression reached about 71% sensitivity and around 72% specificity. Clonotypes were expanded in thyroid at above 0.001 frequency, and most also appeared in blood. Separation of ophthalmopathy from stable hyperthyroidism was achieved by a 13-signature model, at 85% to 90% sensitivity and under 82% specificity.

Trimming removed 6 bases from V and 8 bases from J, with 17 bases in between. This CDR3 comprises 14 residues. Germline lookup yields CDR1 MNHEY and CDR2 SVGAGI. Amplification targeted the TCR beta CDR3 regions, with RNA transcripts as the source material. The library came from an HTBI-primed first-round RT-PCR and a second-round multiplex PCR. MiXCR was run by TCRdb on the multiplex PCR reads, yielding one entry per CDR3 protein. The sample lists 740,000 or so distinct CDR3 sequences, around 40% occurring once. Specimen: peripheral blood. This TCR was sampled from an adult man with Graves' ophthalmopathy. The V gene is TRBV6-5, the J gene TRBJ1-5; the D gene is possibly TRBD1 (6 bases). The CDR3 loop reads CASSETGRVEPQHF. The CDR3 nucleotides are TGTGCCAGCAGCGAGACAGGTCGAGTGGAGCCCCAGCATTTT.